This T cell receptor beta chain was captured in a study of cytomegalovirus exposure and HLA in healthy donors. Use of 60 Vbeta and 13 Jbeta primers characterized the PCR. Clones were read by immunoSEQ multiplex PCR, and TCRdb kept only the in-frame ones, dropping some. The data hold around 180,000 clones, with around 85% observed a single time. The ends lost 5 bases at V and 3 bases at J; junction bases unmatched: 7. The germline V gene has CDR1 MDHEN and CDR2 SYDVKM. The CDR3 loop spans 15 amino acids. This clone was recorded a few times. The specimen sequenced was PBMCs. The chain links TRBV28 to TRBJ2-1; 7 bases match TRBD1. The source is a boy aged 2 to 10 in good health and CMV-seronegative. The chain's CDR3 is CASSTTTGSYNEQFF. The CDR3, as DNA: TGTGCCAGCAGTACTACGACAGGGAGCTACAATGAGCAGTTCTTC.